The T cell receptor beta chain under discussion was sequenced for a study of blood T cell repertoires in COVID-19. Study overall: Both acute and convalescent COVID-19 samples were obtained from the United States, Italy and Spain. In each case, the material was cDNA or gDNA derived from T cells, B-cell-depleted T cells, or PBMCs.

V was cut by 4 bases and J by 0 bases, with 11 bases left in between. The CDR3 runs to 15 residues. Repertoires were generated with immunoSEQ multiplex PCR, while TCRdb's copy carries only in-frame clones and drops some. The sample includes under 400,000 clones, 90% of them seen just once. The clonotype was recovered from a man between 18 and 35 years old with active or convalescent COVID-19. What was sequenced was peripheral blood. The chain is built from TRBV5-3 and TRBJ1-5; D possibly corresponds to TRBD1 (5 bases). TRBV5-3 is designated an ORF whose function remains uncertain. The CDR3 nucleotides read TGTGCCAGAAGCAAAGCCCAGGGTAGCAATCAGCCCCAGCATTTT. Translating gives CARSKAQGSNQPQHF.